Each of the 12 T cell receptor beta chains below was sequenced from the same sample in a study of blood T cell repertoires in COVID-19. Generated by immunoSEQ multiplex PCR, the TCRdb table keeps only in-frame clones and is missing some. The table includes a few hundred thousand clones, 70% to 90% detected once. Sequencing was carried out using peripheral blood. The source of these receptors is a woman in her thirties with COVID-19, enrolled during active disease.

In its sample, this clone was seen a few times. J is TRBJ1-6 and V is TRBV19; 9 bases agree with TRBD1. The CDR3 has 15 residues. Germline V gene sequence: CDR1 LNHDA, CDR2 SQIVND (reference sequence). V gave up 1 base and J gave up 9 bases; unmatched junction bases: 4. The CDR3 nucleotides read TGTGCCAGTAGTATAGGCACAGGGGGCAGTTCACCCCTCCACTTT. Amino acid sequence: CASSIGTGGSSPLHF.

The chain carries TRBV4-3 and TRBJ1-2; D is possibly TRBD1 (5 bases). The CDR3 is made up of 16 amino acids. Trimming removed 1 base from V and 0 bases from J, with 12 bases in between. From germline, CDR1 is LGHNA and CDR2 YSLEER. CDR3 sequence reads: CASSQVLGGSNYGYTF. The CDR3 nucleotides read TGCGCCAGCAGCCAAGTGCTCGGGGGATCTAACTATGGCTACACCTTC.

This rearrangement joins TRBV6-2 or TRBV6-3 to TRBJ2-2, with D unresolved. The germline CDR1 and CDR2 sequences are MNHEY and SVGEGT. The CDR3 runs to 15 residues. Trimming shortened V by 4 bases and J by 3 bases, and 12 bases separated the two germline ends. CDR3 sequence reads: CASSSPFYYTGELFF. CDR3 DNA sequence: TGTGCCAGCAGTTCCCCCTTCTATTACACCGGGGAGCTGTTTTTT.

The chain carries TRBV18 and TRBJ1-2; 11 nucleotides match TRBD1. The V segment lost 3 bases and the J segment 8 bases; nucleotides outside the gene matches: 5. CDR1 and CDR2 from the germline V gene are KGHSH and LQKENI. CDR3 size: 14 residues. In DNA form, the CDR3 reads TGTGCCAGCTCACCGGACAGGGGGCACGGGGGCTACACCTTC. Protein product: CASSPDRGHGGYTF.

The chain couples TRBV7-2 to TRBJ2-3; tentatively, D is TRBD1 (5 bases). CDR3 size: 14 residues. Germline-derived CDR1 and CDR2 are SGHTA and FQGNSA. Trimming took 4 bases from V and 1 from J, leaving 9 bases between them. The CDR3 sequence is CASSSVRGTDTQYF. CDR3 DNA: TGTGCCAGCAGCTCAGTCAGGGGCACAGATACGCAGTATTTT.

Only a few counts were recorded for this clone. The rearrangement uses TRBV28 and TRBJ1-3, with D possibly matching TRBD1 (5 bases). CDR3 length: 17 amino acids. Trimming shortened V by 2 bases and J by 4 bases, and 18 bases separated the two germline ends. The germline V gene has CDR1 MDHEN and CDR2 SYDVKM. The CDR3 protein is CASSLPLGGARGNTIYF. The CDR3 nucleotides are TGTGCCAGCAGTTTACCCCTTGGAGGGGCGCGAGGAAACACCATATATTTT. Full variable domain (outside the CDR3, taken from reference TRBV28 and TRBJ1-3): DVKVTQSSRYLVKRTGEKVFLECVQDMDHENMFWYRQDPGLGLRLIYFSYDVKMKEKGDIPEGYSVSREKKERFSLILESASTNQTSMYLCASSLPLGGARGNTIYFGEGSWLTVV.

The genes are TRBV7-2 and TRBJ1-5; 8 nucleotides match TRBD1. CDR1 is SGHTA, CDR2 FQGNSA, per germline. This CDR3 spans 16 amino acids. J was trimmed by 2 bases and V by 2 bases; bases with no gene match: 5. The CDR3 protein is CASSLQGAFGNQPQHF. The CDR3 nucleotides are TGTGCCAGCAGCTTACAGGGGGCATTTGGCAATCAGCCCCAGCATTTT.

The rearrangement joins TRBV24-1 to TRBJ2-3; 8 nucleotides match TRBD2. Germline trimming cut 1 base from V and 2 bases from J; bases unmatched to any gene: 4. From germline, CDR1 is KGHDR and CDR2 SFDVKD. The CDR3 has 16 amino acids. The CDR3 spells CATSDLAGVSTDTQYF. DNA of the CDR3: TGTGCCACCAGTGATTTAGCGGGGGTTTCCACAGATACGCAGTATTTT.

This clone was observed a few times. The chain has TRBV5-1 and TRBJ2-1, with D unclear. CDR1 SGHRS and CDR2 YFSETQ come from the germline V gene. This CDR3 is built from 15 residues. The V end was cut by 3 bases, the J end by 0 bases, with 10 bases between. CDR3 in DNA: TGCGCCAGCAGCTCCGACATAAGCTCCTACAATGAGCAGTTCTTC. It yields the protein CASSSDISSYNEQFF.

Regarding this clone: A junction boundary mismatches the germline segment, possibly from a read error. The chain carries TRBV7-8 and TRBJ1-5; D uncertain. Per germline, CDR1 SGHVS and CDR2 FQNEAQ. This CDR3 contains 14 residues. This CDR3 reads CASSLPATNRPQHF. Here the CDR3 DNA reads TGTGCCAGCAGCTTACCTGCTACCAATCGGCCCCAGCATTTT.

The chain carries TRBV27 and TRBJ2-7; tentative D call: TRBD2 (5 bases). Germline V gene lookup returns CDR1 MNHEY and CDR2 SMNVEV (reference sequence). The length of the CDR3 is 15 residues. V lost 3 bases, J lost 0 bases, and 12 bases lay in between. The CDR3 spells CASSFLFGSSYEQYF. The CDR3, as DNA: TGTGCCAGCAGTTTCCTCTTTGGGAGCTCCTACGAGCAGTACTTC.

The rearrangement uses TRBV7-9 and TRBJ2-1; 9 bases map to TRBD2. Germline assignment: CDR1 SEHNR and CDR2 FQNEAQ (reference sequence). This CDR3 is 16 amino acids long. The V segment lost 2 bases and the J segment 6 bases; nucleotides outside the gene matches: 8. DNA for the CDR3: TGTGCCAGCAGCTTACCTAGCGGGGAATTCGGCAATGAGCAGTTCTTC. Encoded protein: CASSLPSGEFGNEQFF.